This T cell receptor beta chain is drawn from a study of T-cell memory formation after mild COVID-19. Study information: TCR clusters largely stayed donor specific.

The CDR3 consists of 11 residues. CDR1 is MDHEN and CDR2 is SYDVKM in the germline V gene. V shed 6 bases and J 6 bases; nucleotides not matched to a gene: 2. TCRdb ran MiXCR on the 5' RACE reads and lists one entry per CDR3 protein. The top ten hold around 12% of the sample, which has about 470,000 distinct CDR3 sequences, roughly 25% seen once. Study-wide results and limits: A second wave of clones peaked on day 37, and their SARS-CoV-2 specificity went unconfirmed. Cross-reactive memory appears to have joined, as suggested by some responding clones showing up in pre-infection memory. Mainly CM and EM harbored the contracting CD4+ clones; mainly EMRA harbored the CD8+ ones.

This clonotype has only a few counts. Its antigen remains unidentified. The chain joins TRBV28 to TRBJ2-7, with 7 bases matching TRBD2. The receptor was derived from an adult woman who had mild COVID-19 (a few samples of this study predate the infection). Cell type and time point are not known. The sequenced material came from PBMCs or a T cell subset sorted from them (not recorded which). The CDR3 here is CASRGLVEQYF. The CDR3 bases are TGTGCCAGCAGAGGACTAGTCGAGCAGTACTTC.